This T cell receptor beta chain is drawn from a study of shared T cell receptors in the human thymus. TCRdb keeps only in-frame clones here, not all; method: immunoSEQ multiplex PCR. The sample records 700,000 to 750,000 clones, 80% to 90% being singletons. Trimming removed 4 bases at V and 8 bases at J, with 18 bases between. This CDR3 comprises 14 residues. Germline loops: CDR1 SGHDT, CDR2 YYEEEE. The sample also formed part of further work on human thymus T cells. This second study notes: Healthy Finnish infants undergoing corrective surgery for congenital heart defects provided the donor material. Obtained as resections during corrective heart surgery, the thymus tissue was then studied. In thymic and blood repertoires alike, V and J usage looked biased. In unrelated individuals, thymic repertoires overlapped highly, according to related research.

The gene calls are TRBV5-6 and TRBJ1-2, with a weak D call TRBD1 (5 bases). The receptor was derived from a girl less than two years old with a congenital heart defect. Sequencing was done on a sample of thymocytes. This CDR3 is CASSHPQEQEGYTF. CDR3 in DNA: TGTGCCAGCAGCCATCCACAGGAGCAAGAGGGCTACACCTTC.